These 22 T cell receptor beta chains were all obtained from the same sample, sequenced in a study of regulatory T cells in long-lasting Graves disease. This sample's time point: newly diagnosed GD, antithyroid drugs for less than 3 months. The TCR library was made from RNA that had been extracted from PBMCs in TRIzol. For TCR beta, libraries came from iRepertoire HTBI primers and Arm-PCR of CDR3 regions. TCRdb processed the multiplex PCR reads anew with MiXCR; each CDR3 protein has one entry. The sample consists of 350,000 to 550,000 distinct CDR3 sequences, 14% to 15% of them appearing once. This sample was also put to use in a study of T cells in Graves' hyperthyroidism and ophthalmopathy.

The material sequenced was peripheral blood mononuclear cells (PBMCs), taken at new diagnosis, from a patient treated with antithyroid drugs. The receptors here all came from a young woman with Graves disease.

This clonotype came up many times. V gene TRBV7-6 combines with J gene TRBJ2-3, with 9 bases identical to TRBD2. Germline V lookup: CDR1 SGHVS, CDR2 FNYEAQ. The CDR3 extends over 16 amino acids. The V gene end was trimmed by 1 base and the J gene end by 1 base; junction bases not matched to a gene: 3. For the CDR3, the DNA is TGTGCCAGCAGCTTAGGAGCGGGAGGCCGCACAGATACGCAGTATTTT. Amino acid sequence: CASSLGAGGRTDTQYF.

V usage is TRBV11-2 and J usage is TRBJ1-6, with 8 bases matching TRBD1. CDR1 is SGHAT and CDR2 is FQNNGV in the germline V gene. CDR3 length: 19 residues. V was pared by 5 bases and J by 6 bases, with 18 bases of the junction left unmatched. CDR3 in amino acids: CASSARQGITATSNSPLHF. Written as DNA, the CDR3 is TGTGCCAGCAGCGCCAGACAGGGGATAACCGCTACAAGTAATTCACCCCTCCACTTT.

This clonotype came up many times. V and J are TRBV24-1 and TRBJ1-1; D call uncertain. Looked up from germline, CDR1 is KGHDR and CDR2 is SFDVKD. Between the trimmed V and J ends, which lost 7 bases and 4 bases, there was a span of 6 bases. CDR3 size: 11 residues. CDR3 nucleotides: TGTGCCACCAGGTCGGGCACTGAAGCTTTCTTT. Protein sequence: CATRSGTEAFF.

There are many counts of this clonotype. V is TRBV7-9 and J is TRBJ2-7, with 10 nucleotides matching TRBD2. The V gene end was trimmed by 5 bases and the J gene end by 5 bases; junction bases not matched to a gene: 9. The CDR3 totals 15 residues. Germline CDR1 reads SEHNR; CDR2 reads FQNEAQ (reference sequence). The CDR3 DNA follows: TGTGCCAGCAGCGAAAGCGGGAGGGGGATCGACGAGCAGTACTTC. The encoded protein is CASSESGRGIDEQYF.

Only one count was recorded for this clonotype. A single base separates this from a much larger clone, so it may be a read error. The genes are TRBV30 and TRBJ1-1; possible D gene TRBD1, 5 bases. V lost 7 bases to trimming and J lost 7 bases, with 13 bases between them. The CDR3 is made up of 11 amino acids. Germline-derived CDR1 and CDR2 are GTSNPN and SVGIG (reference sequence). The CDR3, as DNA: TGTGCCTTGCACCAGGGAATTGAAGCTTTCTTT. Translating gives CALHQGIEAFF. Together with reference TRBV30 and TRBJ1-1, the CDR3 gives the full variable domain: SQTIHQWPATLVQPVGSPLSLECTVEGTSNPNLYWYRQAAGRGLQLLFYSVGIGQISSEVPQNLSASRPQDRQFILSSKKLLLSDSGFYLCALHQGIEAFFGQGTRLTVV.

With respect to this clonotype: A much larger clonotype is one base distant, so this may be a read error. V usage is TRBV12-3 or TRBV12-4 and J usage is TRBJ1-5; D perhaps matches TRBD1 (5 bases). CDR3 length equals 13 residues. V gave up 8 bases and J gave up 5 bases, with 13 bases separating them. The CDR3 is CASVGAADQPQHF. The CDR3, as DNA: TGTGCCAGCGTTGGGGCAGCGGATCAGCCCCAGCATTTT.

This clonotype was counted many times. The rearrangement uses TRBV7-9 and TRBJ2-1; 11 nucleotides align to TRBD2. The CDR3 length is 15 residues. Germline trimming cut 7 bases from V and 7 bases from J; bases unmatched to any gene: 9. Germline CDR1 and CDR2: SEHNR and FQNEAQ (reference sequence). In nucleotides, the CDR3 is TGTGCCAGCACCGACGCGGGACTAGCGGTGAATGAGCAGTTCTTC. Amino acid sequence: CASTDAGLAVNEQFF.

J is TRBJ2-7 and V is TRBV5-5; D is perhaps TRBD1 or TRBD2 (6 bases each). CDR1 is SGHKS, CDR2 YYEKEE, per germline (reference sequence). The germline V and J ends were trimmed by 0 bases and 5 bases, with 12 bases remaining between them. CDR3 length equals 14 residues. The CDR3 protein is CASSLVRGDHEQYF. Written as DNA, the CDR3 is TGTGCCAGCAGCTTGGTTAGGGGGGACCACGAGCAGTACTTC. Full variable domain (remainder filled in from reference TRBV5-5 and TRBJ2-7): DAGVTQSPTHLIKTRGQQVTLRCSPISGHKSVSWYQQVLGQGPQFIFQYYEKEERGRGNFPDRFSARQFPNYSSELNVNALLLGDSALYLCASSLVRGDHEQYFGPGTRLTVT.

In its sample, this clonotype was seen many times. V usage is TRBV7-9 and J usage is TRBJ1-1, with D uncertain. V was pared by 8 bases and J by 8 bases, with 21 bases between. The CDR3 totals 14 residues. Germline V gives CDR1 SEHNR, CDR2 FQNEAQ (reference sequence). In DNA form, the CDR3 reads TGTGCCAGCTTGGGTCCCCCCCTTCCTCAGGAAGCTTTCTTT. Its protein is CASLGPPLPQEAFF.

This clonotype was observed many times. The J gene is TRBJ2-2, the V gene TRBV20-1; 10 bases agree with TRBD1. The CDR3 has 15 residues. The V gene's germline CDR1 is DFQATT and CDR2 SNEGSKA (reference sequence). After removal of 4 bases from V and 6 bases from J, the junction contained 8 bases not matched to a gene. Here the CDR3 reads CSAKPGQGLSGELFF. The DNA for the CDR3 is TGCAGTGCTAAACCGGGACAGGGGCTTTCCGGGGAGCTGTTTTTT.

On this clonotype itself: This CDR3 is missing its conserved last phenylalanine or tryptophan, likely due to a read error. V and J are TRBV12-3 or TRBV12-4 and TRBJ2-1, with a tentative D call TRBD1 (6 bases). CDR3 length: 12 residues. V shed 6 bases and J shed 10 bases, with 13 bases lying between them. The CDR3 sequence is CASSNRETEQFS. Here the CDR3 DNA reads TGTGCCAGCAGCAACAGGGAAACGGAGCAGTTCTCC.

This clonotype was counted many times. J is TRBJ2-3 and V is TRBV27; a weak D match, TRBD2 (5 bases). V lost 7 bases and J 0 bases, leaving 8 bases between the germline ends. In germline, CDR1 is MNHEY, CDR2 SMNVEV (reference sequence). This CDR3 has 13 residues. CDR3 region: CASKGGSTDTQYF. CDR3 DNA: TGTGCCAGCAAGGGCGGGAGCACAGATACGCAGTATTTT.

This clonotype has at least ten counts. V usage is TRBV6-5 and J usage is TRBJ2-3, with 14 bases identical to TRBD2. With 4 bases clipped from V and 3 bases from J, the junction kept 12 bases outside the gene matches. The CDR3 covers 19 residues. Germline V CDR1 and CDR2: MNHEY, SVGAGI. The CDR3 region is CASSSFPGLAGEVTDTQYF. The CDR3 DNA reads as TGTGCCAGCAGTTCATTCCCGGGACTAGCGGGAGAAGTTACAGATACGCAGTATTTT.

V is TRBV29-1 and J is TRBJ2-2; 8 positions match TRBD1. The length of the CDR3 is 13 residues. The germline CDR1 and CDR2 sequences are SQVTM and ANQGSEA. V was clipped by 6 bases and J by 0 bases; unmatched bases: 0. In DNA form, the CDR3 reads TGCAGCGTGGACAGGGCGAACACCGGGGAGCTGTTTTTT. Translation gives CSVDRANTGELFF.

In this sample, this clonotype turned up many times. The V gene is TRBV12-3 or TRBV12-4, the J gene TRBJ2-7, with 9 positions matching TRBD2. This CDR3 is 15 amino acids long. J gave up 6 bases and V 2 bases, and 8 bases lay outside the gene matches. The CDR3 reads CASSLKFSGRSEQYF. CDR3 nucleotides: TGTGCCAGCAGTTTAAAGTTCAGCGGGAGGTCCGAGCAGTACTTC.

Many counts were recorded for this clonotype. The chain recombines TRBV6-2 or TRBV6-3 with TRBJ2-5; 8 nucleotides match TRBD2. Germline V gives CDR1 MNHEY, CDR2 SVGEGT. Losses at the gene ends were 7 bases for V and 5 bases for J; bases not matched to a gene: 6. The CDR3 extends over 13 amino acids. The CDR3 DNA reads TGTGCCAGCAACAGAGCGGGAGTGGAGACCCAGTACTTC. As protein: CASNRAGVETQYF.

This clonotype was seen only a few times. The rearrangement joins TRBV5-1 to TRBJ2-2; no reliable D call. Between the trimmed V and J ends, which lost 0 bases and 4 bases, there was a span of 7 bases. This CDR3 contains 14 residues. CDR1 and CDR2 from the germline V gene are SGHRS and YFSETQ. CDR3: CASSLGTFTGELFF. The CDR3 DNA reads as TGCGCCAGCAGCTTGGGGACCTTCACCGGGGAGCTGTTTTTT.

The chain recombines TRBV19 with TRBJ2-1; TRBD1 is a possible D gene (5 bases). CDR3 length equals 15 residues. V was cut by 6 bases and J by 0 bases, with 12 bases left in between. Germline assignment: CDR1 LNHDA and CDR2 SQIVND (reference sequence). The chain's CDR3 is CASRIRVSSYNEQFF. DNA of the CDR3: TGTGCCAGTAGGATCAGGGTATCCTCCTACAATGAGCAGTTCTTC. Full variable domain (outside the CDR3, taken from reference TRBV19 and TRBJ2-1): DGGITQSPKYLFRKEGQNVTLSCEQNLNHDAMYWYRQDPGQGLRLIYYSQIVNDFQKGDIAEGYSVSREKKESFPLTVTSAQKNPTAFYLCASRIRVSSYNEQFFGPGTRLTVL.

This clonotype was counted ten times or more. The chain couples TRBV30 to TRBJ2-5, with no clear D. The V end lost 0 bases, the J end lost 5 bases, and 10 bases lay between the germline ends. CDR1 and CDR2 from the germline V gene are GTSNPN and SVGIG (reference sequence). CDR3 length: 13 amino acids. The CDR3 loop is CAWSVKVGETQYF. The CDR3 DNA reads TGTGCCTGGAGTGTTAAGGTTGGGGAGACCCAGTACTTC. Full variable domain (outside the CDR3, taken from reference TRBV30 and TRBJ2-5): SQTIHQWPATLVQPVGSPLSLECTVEGTSNPNLYWYRQAAGRGLQLLFYSVGIGQISSEVPQNLSASRPQDRQFILSSKKLLLSDSGFYLCAWSVKVGETQYFGPGTRLLVL.

This clonotype was seen ten or more times. This sequence joins TRBV7-2 and TRBJ2-7; D may be TRBD2 (6 bases). The V end was cut by 0 bases, the J end by 2 bases, with 8 bases between. There are 14 residues in the CDR3. The germline CDR1 and CDR2 sequences are SGHTA and FQGNSA. This CDR3 reads CASSLASSAYEQYF. The CDR3 DNA is TGTGCCAGCAGCTTAGCGTCTAGCGCCTACGAGCAGTACTTC.

This chain connects TRBV11-2 to TRBJ2-2, with TRBD2 matching 14 bases. V gave up 4 bases and J gave up 5 bases; unmatched junction bases: 12. Germline loops: CDR1 SGHAT, CDR2 FQNNGV. The CDR3 is 19 amino acids. CDR3 sequence: CASSYRGGLAGVRTGELFF. CDR3 sequence (DNA): TGTGCCAGCAGCTATCGTGGGGGACTAGCGGGAGTACGGACCGGGGAGCTGTTTTTT.

On this clonotype: A read error may be the cause here, since a much bigger clone is one base away. No conserved phenylalanine or tryptophan is present at the end of the CDR3, so a read error is the likely explanation. The rearrangement joins TRBV20-1 to TRBJ2-1, with a weak D call TRBD2 (5 bases). V was clipped by 6 bases and J by 7 bases, with 10 bases between them. In germline, CDR1 is DFQATT, CDR2 SNEGSKA (reference sequence). The CDR3 is 11 amino acids. CDR3: CSAGEGNEQFS. Written as DNA, the CDR3 is TGCAGTGCGGGAGAGGGTAATGAGCAGTTCTCC.